Presented here are 14 T cell receptor beta chains from one specimen sequenced in a study of T cell responses to AZD1222 COVID-19 vaccine. Clones were sequenced by immunoSEQ multiplex PCR, and TCRdb holds only the in-frame ones, with some missing. The sample records 60,000 to 80,000 clones, approximately 85% being singletons. The specimen was peripheral blood, collected on day 0 of AZD1222 vaccination. The receptor source for this set is an adult in good health.

This clone is a singleton in its sample. The rearrangement uses TRBV2 and TRBJ1-2; D is unresolved. Germline loops: CDR1 SNHLY, CDR2 FYNNEI. V lost 6 bases to trimming and J lost 4 bases, with 12 bases between them. The CDR3 is 13 residues long. CDR3 sequence: CASRNEASYGYTF. CDR3 nucleotide sequence: TGTGCCAGCAGAAACGAGGCCAGCTATGGCTACACCTTC.

The table lists this clone with a few counts. V gene TRBV3-1 (or the pseudogene TRBV3-2) combines with J gene TRBJ1-4; 9 nucleotides line up with TRBD1. V lost 0 bases and J lost 8; bases outside the gene matches: 4. Germline CDR1 reads LGHDT; CDR2 reads YNNKEL (reference sequence). This CDR3 comprises 15 residues. CDR3 in amino acids: CASSQEVTGGEKLFF. In DNA form, the CDR3 reads TGTGCCAGCAGCCAAGAAGTCACAGGGGGCGAAAAACTGTTTTTT.

The chain links TRBV7-9 to TRBJ2-7; 11 positions match TRBD2. CDR3 length: 17 residues. CDR1 SEHNR and CDR2 FQNEAQ come from the germline V gene (reference sequence). Losses at the gene ends were 2 bases for V and 0 bases for J; bases not matched to a gene: 6. The CDR3: CASSLTSGGLSSYEQYF. The CDR3 nucleotides are TGTGCCAGCAGCTTAACTAGCGGGGGTCTCAGCTCCTACGAGCAGTACTTC.

The rearrangement uses TRBV10-2 and TRBJ2-1; TRBD1 might be the D (5 bases). The CDR3 length is 13 residues. V was clipped by 2 bases and J by 6 bases, with 8 bases between them. Germline V gene sequence: CDR1 WSHSY, CDR2 SAAADI. This chain's CDR3 is CASSEGQTNEQFF. Here the CDR3 DNA reads TGCGCCAGCAGTGAGGGACAAACCAATGAGCAGTTCTTC.

The chain carries TRBV2 and TRBJ1-6; no firm D call. Germline V gene data show CDR1 as SNHLY and CDR2 as FYNNEI. The length of the CDR3 is 14 residues. Trimming took off 2 bases at V and 7 bases at J, with 9 bases between the two ends. The CDR3 bases are TGTGCCAGCAGTGAAATCGCGGGGAATTCACCCCTCCACTTT. Translation: CASSEIAGNSPLHF. Full variable domain (remainder filled in from reference TRBV2 and TRBJ1-6): EPEVTQTPSHQVTQMGQEVILRCVPISNHLYFYWYRQILGQKVEFLVSFYNNEISEKSEIFDDQFSVERPDGSNFTLKIRSTKLEDSAMYFCASSEIAGNSPLHFGNGTRLTVT.

CDR3 in DNA: TGTGCCAGCAGCCCGGATAGCAATCAGCCCCAGCATTTT. The encoded protein is CASSPDSNQPQHF. The rearrangement links TRBV14 to TRBJ1-5; D remains unclear. This CDR3 contains 13 residues. Germline-derived CDR1 and CDR2 are SGHDN and FVKESK. Between the trimmed V and J ends, which lost 4 bases and 0 bases, there was a span of 4 bases.

Regarding this clone: Other DNA sequences in this specimen translate into the identical CDR3. The V call is TRBV9, the J call TRBJ2-1; 9 bases line up with TRBD2. Germline V gene data show CDR1 as SGDLS and CDR2 as YYNGEE. The trim removed 0 bases at V and 7 bases at J, leaving 5 bases unmatched. This CDR3 comprises 15 residues. CDR3 sequence (DNA): TGTGCCAGCAGCGTAGGCGGGGGGGCAGGGAATGAGCAGTTCTTC. Its translation: CASSVGGGAGNEQFF.

The chain links TRBV30 to TRBJ2-6; D may be TRBD1 (6 bases). Looked up from germline, CDR1 is GTSNPN and CDR2 is SVGIG (reference sequence). This CDR3 spans 19 amino acids. V dropped 0 bases and J dropped 1 base, with 19 bases sitting between them. The CDR3 spells CAWSVVGVGGFSGANVLTF. CDR3 in DNA: TGTGCCTGGAGTGTCGTGGGTGTAGGGGGTTTTTCTGGGGCCAACGTCCTGACTTTC.

The CDR3 DNA sequence: TGTGCCAGCAGCCAGAGTGGGCCCGAGCGGGGGGCGCCCTATGTCAATGAGCAGTTCTTC. It translates to CASSQSGPERGAPYVNEQFF. The chain carries TRBV14 and TRBJ2-1; TRBD2 matches 9 bases. The CDR3 length is 20 residues. Germline CDR1 and CDR2: SGHDN and FVKESK. After removal of 3 bases from V and 6 bases from J, the junction contained 21 bases not matched to a gene.

The gene calls are TRBV28 and TRBJ2-1; no clear D gene. Trimming shortened V by 7 bases and J by 5 bases, and 18 bases separated the two germline ends. This CDR3 has 15 amino acids. CDR1 MDHEN and CDR2 SYDVKM come from the germline V gene. CDR3 sequence (DNA): TGTGCCAGCACACAAGTGGGATCCCTACACAATGAGCAGTTCTTC. Encoded protein: CASTQVGSLHNEQFF.

This clone was counted once. This chain joins TRBV12-3 or TRBV12-4 and TRBJ2-3; D is undetermined. The V gene lost 8 bases and the J gene lost 8 bases, with 11 bases spanning the gap. This CDR3 contains 11 residues. In DNA, the CDR3 is TGTGCCAGCGGTAAAACGGGTACGCAGTATTTT. The encoded protein is CASGKTGTQYF.

The chain recombines TRBV10-2 with TRBJ1-2; 9 nucleotides agree with TRBD1. Germline CDR1 is WSHSY and CDR2 is SAAADI. The trim removed 6 bases at V and 7 bases at J, leaving 3 bases unmatched. There are 12 residues in the CDR3. The CDR3: CASRGQGSGYTF. The DNA of the CDR3 is TGCGCCAGCAGGGGACAGGGTAGTGGCTACACCTTC.

The V and J genes are TRBV7-8 and TRBJ1-6; no firm D call. V was pared by 1 base and J by 11 bases, with 9 bases between. CDR3 length equals 13 residues. Germline values: CDR1 SGHVS, CDR2 FQNEAQ. As DNA, the CDR3 is TGTGCCAGCAGCTTAGTCCCCGATGCACCCCTCCACTTT. Translating gives CASSLVPDAPLHF.

V is TRBV2 and J is TRBJ1-3; 9 bases agree with TRBD1. The ends lost 5 bases at V and 2 bases at J; junction bases unmatched: 1. The CDR3 totals 14 residues. Germline assignment: CDR1 SNHLY and CDR2 FYNNEI. This chain's CDR3 is CASSRDRAGNTIYF. CDR3 coding DNA: TGTGCCAGCAGTAGGGACAGGGCTGGAAACACCATATATTTT. Full variable domain (rest looked up from reference TRBV2 and TRBJ1-3): EPEVTQTPSHQVTQMGQEVILRCVPISNHLYFYWYRQILGQKVEFLVSFYNNEISEKSEIFDDQFSVERPDGSNFTLKIRSTKLEDSAMYFCASSRDRAGNTIYFGEGSWLTVV.